Following are 18 T cell receptor beta chains from one sample sequenced in a study of blood T cell repertoires in COVID-19. The repertoire was sequenced with immunoSEQ multiplex PCR; TCRdb's copy has only in-frame clones and lacks some. The data contain approximately 380,000 clones, 88% of them singletons. The sample comprised PBMCs or T cells enriched from blood (not recorded which). Source of these receptors: a woman between 18 and 29 years old who had recovered from COVID-19.

J is TRBJ2-1 and V is TRBV5-5, with D possibly matching TRBD2 (5 bases). The CDR3 totals 13 residues. Trimming stripped 4 bases from V and 6 bases from J, with 11 bases between. In germline, CDR1 is SGHKS, CDR2 YYEKEE (reference sequence). The CDR3: CASSLDWSNEQFF. The CDR3 DNA reads as TGTGCCAGCAGCCTGGACTGGAGCAATGAGCAGTTCTTC.

The V call is TRBV2, the J call TRBJ2-7; 11 bases line up with TRBD1. The V segment lost 7 bases and the J segment 2 bases; nucleotides outside the gene matches: 7. The CDR3 loop spans 15 amino acids. Germline CDR1 reads SNHLY; CDR2 reads FYNNEI. The CDR3 DNA reads as TGTGCCAGCAATGACGGACAGGGGGCCGCCTACGAGCAGTACTTC. Encoded protein: CASNDGQGAAYEQYF.

The chain links TRBV4-1 to TRBJ1-1, with a tentative D call TRBD1 (6 bases). The CDR3 sequence is 12 residues long. Trimming removed 4 bases at V and 10 bases at J, with 13 bases between. In germline, CDR1 is MGHRA, CDR2 YSYEKL. The CDR3 reads CASSREQGSAFF. Here the CDR3 DNA reads TGCGCCAGCAGCCGAGAACAGGGATCAGCTTTCTTT.

This clone was detected a few times. Here the CDR3 reads CASTALAGGQNEQFF. The CDR3 bases are TGTGCCAGCACCGCCCTAGCGGGGGGGCAGAATGAGCAGTTCTTC. The chain carries TRBV28 and TRBJ2-1, with 12 bases aligning to TRBD2. The germline V gene encodes CDR1 MDHEN and CDR2 SYDVKM. The V and J ends lost 7 bases and 7 bases, in that order; junction bases with no gene match: 8. The CDR3 contains 15 residues. Based on the CDR3 plus reference TRBV28 and TRBJ2-1, the full variable domain is DVKVTQSSRYLVKRTGEKVFLECVQDMDHENMFWYRQDPGLGLRLIYFSYDVKMKEKGDIPEGYSVSREKKERFSLILESASTNQTSMYLCASTALAGGQNEQFFGPGTRLTVL.

The rearrangement links TRBV7-3 to TRBJ2-3; 7 bases agree with TRBD2. The CDR3 sequence is 17 residues long. Looked up from germline, CDR1 is SGHTA and CDR2 is FQGTGA. V was clipped by 1 base and J by 1 base; unmatched bases: 8. CDR3 amino acids: CASSLSLAAGRTDTQYF. The CDR3 DNA is TGTGCCAGCAGCTTAAGTCTAGCGGCAGGACGCACAGATACGCAGTATTTT. The whole variable domain, remainder taken from reference TRBV7-3 and TRBJ2-3, is GAGVSQTPSNKVTEKGKYVELRCDPISGHTALYWYRQSLGQGPEFLIYFQGTGAADDSGLPNDRFFAVRPEGSVSTLKIQRTERGDSAVYLCASSLSLAAGRTDTQYFGPGTRLTVL.

The chain has TRBV5-4 and TRBJ2-5; 7 bases map to TRBD2. Trimming took 4 bases from V and 3 from J; bases not matched to a gene: 6. Germline CDR1 is SGHNT and CDR2 is YYREEE (reference sequence). This CDR3 is built from 14 residues. Here the CDR3 DNA reads TGTGCCAGCAGCCAAAGGAGCGGGGAAGAGACCCAGTACTTC. Protein product: CASSQRSGEETQYF.

The chain combines TRBV28 with TRBJ1-1; D not certain. The CDR3 extends over 14 amino acids. Trimming cost V 4 bases and J 5 bases, with 14 bases left between them. Germline assignment: CDR1 MDHEN and CDR2 SYDVKM. CDR3 sequence reads: CASSSNGGQTEAFF. CDR3 nucleotide sequence: TGTGCCAGCAGTTCCAACGGCGGTCAGACTGAAGCTTTCTTT.

The gene calls are TRBV29-1 and TRBJ1-2; TRBD1 might be the D (5 bases). The ends were cut back, 7 bases at V and 10 bases at J, with 19 bases in the middle. Germline V gives CDR1 SQVTM, CDR2 ANQGSEA. This CDR3 contains 12 residues. CDR3 bases: TGCAGCGCCGCCGGGACGGGGGGAGTCTACACCTTC. Translating it yields CSAAGTGGVYTF.

The rearrangement uses TRBV5-6 and TRBJ2-7; a possible D gene is TRBD2 (5 bases). The CDR3 is made up of 14 amino acids. Trimming removed 4 bases from V and 6 bases from J, with 17 bases in between. Germline V gene sequence: CDR1 SGHDT, CDR2 YYEEEE. The CDR3 is CASSLPGSYTEQYF. Written as DNA, the CDR3 is TGTGCCAGCAGCCTCCCGGGGTCTTATACCGAGCAGTACTTC.

On this clone: One base away lies a much larger clone, so this may be a sequencing read error. The chain employs TRBV6-4 and TRBJ1-5, with TRBD1 identical over 7 bases. The CDR3 totals 13 residues. Germline loops: CDR1 MRHNA, CDR2 SNTAGT. V was pared by 6 bases and J by 3 bases, with 2 bases of the junction left unmatched. The CDR3 DNA reads as TGTGCCAGCAGCACAGGGGTCAATCAGCCCCAGCATTTT. Protein product: CASSTGVNQPQHF.

This chain uses TRBV6-2 or TRBV6-3 with TRBJ2-1; 10 bases align to TRBD2. This CDR3 has 19 amino acids. The germline CDR1 and CDR2 sequences are MNHEY and SVGEGT. The V gene end was trimmed by 6 bases and the J gene end by 0 bases; junction bases not matched to a gene: 14. CDR3 sequence (DNA): TGTGCCAGCAGCCCTCCTGGGTCTAGCGGGGGAACCTCCTACAATGAGCAGTTCTTC. Translating gives CASSPPGSSGGTSYNEQFF.

The chain employs TRBV4-2 and TRBJ2-7, with TRBD1 as a possible D gene (5 bases). This CDR3 spans 15 amino acids. CDR1 is LGHNA, CDR2 YNFKEQ, per germline. V was shortened by 3 bases and J by 3 bases, with 15 bases between the two germline ends. In DNA, the CDR3 is TGTGCCAGCAGCCAGGGGCTAGGGGAACGCTACGAGCAGTACTTC. The encoded protein is CASSQGLGERYEQYF.

This sequence joins TRBV6-5 and TRBJ1-6; 8 nucleotides agree with TRBD1. Trimming cost V 4 bases and J 11 bases; bases outside gene matches: 7. CDR1 MNHEY and CDR2 SVGAGI come from the germline V gene. There are 14 residues in the CDR3. Here the CDR3 DNA reads TGTGCCAGCAGTTCCGACAGGGGCTTGACACCCCTCCACTTT. Translated, it gives CASSSDRGLTPLHF.

This clone was seen only once. The chain has TRBV4-1 and TRBJ1-4; 9 bases agree with TRBD1. The CDR3 loop spans 19 amino acids. Germline assignment: CDR1 MGHRA and CDR2 YSYEKL. V trimming: 1 base; J trimming: 0 bases; junction bases outside the gene matches: 9. CDR3 residues: CASSQVGQGIEATNEKLFF. For the CDR3, the DNA is TGCGCCAGCAGCCAAGTGGGACAGGGTATAGAGGCAACTAATGAAAAACTGTTTTTT.

The chain is built from TRBV5-1 and TRBJ2-5, with 9 bases lining up with TRBD2. CDR1 and CDR2 from the germline V gene are SGHRS and YFSETQ. V lost 5 bases and J lost 1; bases outside the gene matches: 3. CDR3 length: 14 residues. CDR3 DNA: TGCGCCAGCAGGCCGACTAGCGGCCAAGAGACCCAGTACTTC. This gives the protein CASRPTSGQETQYF.

The rearrangement joins TRBV5-5 to TRBJ1-2; a possible D gene is TRBD1 (6 bases). The ends were cut back, 4 bases at V and 4 bases at J, with 11 bases in the middle. The CDR3 contains 13 residues. Germline values: CDR1 SGHKS, CDR2 YYEKEE (reference sequence). The CDR3 DNA follows: TGTGCCAGCAGCCCAGGGGTGTCCTATGGCTACACCTTC. Protein product: CASSPGVSYGYTF. Looking up the rest from reference TRBV5-5 and TRBJ1-2 gives the full variable domain: DAGVTQSPTHLIKTRGQQVTLRCSPISGHKSVSWYQQVLGQGPQFIFQYYEKEERGRGNFPDRFSARQFPNYSSELNVNALLLGDSALYLCASSPGVSYGYTFGSGTRLTVV.

CDR3 bases: TGTGCCAGCAGTCTGGACAGGGGGCTCAATGAGCAGTTCTTC. It is translated as CASSLDRGLNEQFF. V and J are TRBV2 and TRBJ2-1, with TRBD1 matching over 11 bases. The V gene's germline CDR1 is SNHLY and CDR2 FYNNEI. V dropped 5 bases and J dropped 6; count of bases not matched to a gene: 3. CDR3 length: 14 amino acids.

The chain has TRBV4-3 and TRBJ2-7, with D possibly matching TRBD2 (5 bases). V dropped 0 bases and J dropped 3 bases, with 9 bases sitting between them. The CDR3 extends over 14 amino acids. The germline V gene has CDR1 LGHNA and CDR2 YSLEER. Here the CDR3 DNA reads TGCGCCAGCAGCCAAGATCAAGGAGGCTACGAGCAGTACTTC. This codes for CASSQDQGGYEQYF.